Presented here are 18 T cell receptor beta chains from one specimen sequenced in a study of early T cells in non-severe SARS-CoV-2 infection. MiXCR, run by TCRdb on the 5' RACE reads, gives a single entry per CDR3 protein. The sample has more than 90,000 distinct CDR3 sequences, approximately 10% seen once. Sequenced: whole blood. The receptors were sampled from an adult who was a healthcare worker with PCR-confirmed SARS-CoV-2 infection or an uninfected control (not recorded which).

The rearrangement links TRBV7-2 to TRBJ1-2; D might be TRBD1 (5 bases). Looked up from germline, CDR1 is SGHTA and CDR2 is FQGNSA. Trimming cost V 5 bases and J 4 bases, with 11 bases left between them. The CDR3 sequence is 13 residues long. The CDR3 DNA sequence: TGTGCCAGCAGCATAGACAGAGTCTATGGCTACACCTTC. It is translated as CASSIDRVYGYTF. The complete variable domain, with remaining parts taken from reference TRBV7-2 and TRBJ1-2, reads GAGVSQSPSNKVTEKGKDVELRCDPISGHTALYWYRQSLGQGLEFLIYFQGNSAPDKSGLPSDRFSAERTGGSVSTLTIQRTQQEDSAVYLCASSIDRVYGYTFGSGTRLTVV.

This clonotype was recorded many times. V is TRBV27 and J is TRBJ2-5, with D possibly being TRBD1 (5 bases). The CDR3 extends over 13 amino acids. V was shortened by 6 bases and J by 5 bases, with 13 bases between the two germline ends. Germline CDR1 reads MNHEY; CDR2 reads SMNVEV (reference sequence). CDR3 bases: TGTGCCAGCAGCCAGTTTAAGGGGGAGACCCAGTACTTC. The encoded protein is CASSQFKGETQYF.

This clonotype has ten or more counts. The chain uses TRBV12-3 or TRBV12-4 and TRBJ1-2, with D tentatively TRBD1 (5 bases). The CDR3 contains 11 residues. V was trimmed by 6 bases and J by 5 bases, leaving 7 bases between them. For the CDR3, the DNA is TGTGCCAGCAGCCCAGGGTATGGCTACACCTTC. Protein product: CASSPGYGYTF.

The gene calls are TRBV27 and TRBJ2-3; 12 bases are a match to TRBD2. V lost 6 bases, J lost 7 bases, and 5 bases stayed unmatched. The CDR3 has 14 residues. Germline V lookup: CDR1 MNHEY, CDR2 SMNVEV (reference sequence). The CDR3 nucleotides read TGTGCCAGCAGAAGACTAGCGGGGGCCCATACGCAGTATTTT. Translating gives CASRRLAGAHTQYF.

This clonotype was seen many times. V and J are TRBV6-5 and TRBJ1-3; no definite D call. The V gene lost 7 bases and the J gene lost 0 bases, with 13 bases spanning the gap. The CDR3 loop spans 15 amino acids. CDR1 is MNHEY and CDR2 is SVGAGI in the germline V gene. CDR3 coding DNA: TGTGCCAGCACCAACTCGAGGTTCTCTGGAAACACCATATATTTT. Translating gives CASTNSRFSGNTIYF.

This clonotype was counted only a few times. The chain uses TRBV2 and TRBJ1-1, with D possibly matching TRBD1 (6 bases). The CDR3 covers 12 residues. With 8 bases removed from V and 4 bases from J, the gap between germline ends came to 11 bases. Per the germline V gene, CDR1 is SNHLY and CDR2 is FYNNEI. The DNA for the CDR3 is TGTGCCAGCGGGGGCCGGGTCACTGAAGCTTTCTTT. Translated, it gives CASGGRVTEAFF.

This clonotype has a handful of counts. The V gene is TRBV20-1, the J gene TRBJ2-7; 13 nucleotides line up with TRBD2. Germline V gene data show CDR1 as DFQATT and CDR2 as SNEGSKA (reference sequence). CDR3 length equals 15 residues. V lost 5 bases and J lost 2; bases outside the gene matches: 6. The CDR3 region is CSALTSGRVTYEQYF. Written as DNA, the CDR3 is TGCAGTGCTTTAACTAGCGGGAGGGTCACCTACGAGCAGTACTTC.

This clonotype occurred a few times. The CDR3 sequence is CASSHKGAGGPREQFF. In DNA form, the CDR3 reads TGCGCCAGCAGCCACAAGGGAGCGGGAGGGCCGCGAGAGCAGTTCTTC. V is TRBV4-1 and J is TRBJ2-1, with TRBD2 matching 10 bases. CDR1 is MGHRA and CDR2 is YSYEKL in the germline V gene. V lost 3 bases, J lost 10 bases, and 12 bases stayed unmatched. The CDR3 totals 16 residues.

This clonotype has more than one count but fewer than ten. This chain joins TRBV20-1 and TRBJ1-3; D is ambiguous. V lost 3 bases and J 0 bases, leaving 3 bases between the germline ends. Germline CDR1 reads DFQATT; CDR2 reads SNEGSKA (reference sequence). The CDR3 extends over 12 amino acids. CDR3 nucleotides: TGCAGTGCTAGTCTCTCTGGAAACACCATATATTTT. It encodes CSASLSGNTIYF.

Ten or more counts support this clonotype. This chain uses TRBV6-2 or TRBV6-3 with TRBJ1-5; D gene uncertain. Germline V gene sequence: CDR1 MNHEY, CDR2 SVGEGT. This CDR3 contains 16 residues. The ends were cut back, 6 bases at V and 3 bases at J, with 18 bases in the middle. The CDR3 bases are TGTGCCAGCAGCCCCGTTTATGAGATCGACAATCAGCCCCAGCATTTT. Amino acid sequence: CASSPVYEIDNQPQHF.

This clonotype was seen repeatedly, ten times or more. In DNA form, the CDR3 reads TGTGCCAGCAGTGCCATAGCGGGGGGCGCCTACAATGAGCAGTTCTTC. It yields the protein CASSAIAGGAYNEQFF. The chain employs TRBV12-3 or TRBV12-4 and TRBJ2-1; 10 bases line up with TRBD2. The CDR3 length is 16 residues. V shed 5 bases, J shed 2 bases, and the junction held 6 bases outside the gene matches.

This clonotype was recorded at least ten times. The genes are TRBV29-1 and TRBJ2-1; 7 bases align to TRBD2. This CDR3 comprises 16 residues. Trimming cost V 3 bases and J 1 base; bases outside gene matches: 9. CDR1 SQVTM and CDR2 ANQGSEA come from the germline V gene. The CDR3: CSVEPRGDGSYNEQFF. CDR3 sequence (DNA): TGCAGCGTTGAGCCCCGGGGGGACGGGTCCTACAATGAGCAGTTCTTC.

This clonotype was found a few times. CDR3 in amino acids: CSARTGENEKLFF. For the CDR3, the DNA is TGCAGTGCTCGGACAGGAGAGAATGAAAAACTGTTTTTT. This chain uses TRBV20-1 with TRBJ1-4; TRBD1 matches at 7 bases. The length of the CDR3 is 13 residues. Germline V gives CDR1 DFQATT, CDR2 SNEGSKA (reference sequence). With 5 bases clipped from V and 5 bases from J, the junction kept 5 bases outside the gene matches.

This clonotype was detected only a few times. The rearrangement uses TRBV29-1 and TRBJ2-7; a weak D match, TRBD1 (6 bases). V was trimmed by 4 bases and J by 1 base, leaving 11 bases between them. CDR1 is SQVTM and CDR2 is ANQGSEA in the germline V gene. The CDR3 extends over 13 amino acids. CDR3 sequence reads: CSVARTGSYEQYF. The CDR3 nucleotides read TGCAGCGTTGCCCGAACAGGGTCCTACGAGCAGTACTTC.

This clonotype has a count of ten or more. V and J are TRBV10-2 and TRBJ2-3; D is tentatively TRBD1 or TRBD2 (6 bases each). Trimming took off 7 bases at V and 0 bases at J, with 14 bases between the two ends. The CDR3 length is 15 residues. Per the germline V gene, CDR1 is WSHSY and CDR2 is SAAADI. CDR3 sequence (DNA): TGCGCCAGCACCACGGGGGCGGCTAGCACAGATACGCAGTATTTT. Translated: CASTTGAASTDTQYF.

This clonotype was seen repeatedly, ten times or more. The CDR3: CASSRQGQNTEAFF. DNA for the CDR3: TGTGCCAGCAGCCGACAGGGGCAGAACACTGAAGCTTTCTTT. The chain recombines TRBV6-1 with TRBJ1-1; 8 bases line up with TRBD1. V lost 6 bases to trimming and J lost 1 base; unmatched junction nucleotides: 4. CDR1 and CDR2 from the germline V gene are MNHNS and SASEGT. There are 14 residues in the CDR3.

This chain connects TRBV6-1 to TRBJ2-4; D gene ambiguous. The V gene's germline CDR1 is MNHNS and CDR2 SASEGT. Deletions cut 7 bases from V and 8 bases from J, with 12 bases between. The CDR3 totals 12 residues. For the CDR3, the DNA is TGTGCCAGCAAAGGCTCGGAAGACATTCAGTACTTC. It translates to CASKGSEDIQYF.

About this clonotype itself: An end of the junction does not agree with germline; a read error may underlie this. This chain joins TRBV6-5 and TRBJ1-3, with TRBD1 as a possible D gene (6 bases). Per germline, CDR1 MNHEY and CDR2 SVGAGI. This CDR3 region has 16 residues. CDR3 in amino acids: CASRPQGYRSENTIYF. CDR3 DNA: TGTGCCAGCAGGCCACAGGGATACCGCTCTGAAAACACCATATATTTT.